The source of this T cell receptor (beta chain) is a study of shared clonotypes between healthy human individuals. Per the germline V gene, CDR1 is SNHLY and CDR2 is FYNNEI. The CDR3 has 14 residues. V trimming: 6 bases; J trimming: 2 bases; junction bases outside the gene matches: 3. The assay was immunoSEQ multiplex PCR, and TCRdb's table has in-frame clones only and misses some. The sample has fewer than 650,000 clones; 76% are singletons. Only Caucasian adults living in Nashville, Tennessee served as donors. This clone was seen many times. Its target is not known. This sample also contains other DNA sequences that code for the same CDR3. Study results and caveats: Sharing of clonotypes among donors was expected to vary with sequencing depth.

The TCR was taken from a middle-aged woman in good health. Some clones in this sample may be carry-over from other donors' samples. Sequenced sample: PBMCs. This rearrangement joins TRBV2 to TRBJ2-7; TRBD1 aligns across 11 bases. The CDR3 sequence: CASSRDRGAYEQYF. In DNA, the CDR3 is TGTGCCAGCAGCAGGGACAGGGGGGCCTACGAGCAGTACTTC. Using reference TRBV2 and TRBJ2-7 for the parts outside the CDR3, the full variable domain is EPEVTQTPSHQVTQMGQEVILRCVPISNHLYFYWYRQILGQKVEFLVSFYNNEISEKSEIFDDQFSVERPDGSNFTLKIRSTKLEDSAMYFCASSRDRGAYEQYFGPGTRLTVT.